This passage covers 7 T cell receptor beta chains from one sample sequenced in a study of T cells expressing NK-cell markers. TCRdb reprocessed the 5' RACE reads and reports one entry per CDR3 protein, with no DNA. This sample contains 300,000 or so distinct CDR3 sequences. Material: blood T cells: a sorted CD56 or NKG2C T cell subset, CD4+ or CD8+ T cells, or bulk PBMC T cells (not recorded which). These receptors were taken from a woman aged 18 to 75 in good health.

This chain links TRBV6-1 with TRBJ2-3; the TCRdb D gene call, TRBD1, has no DNA to confirm it. The CDR3 consists of 17 residues. CDR1 and CDR2 from the germline V gene are MNHNS and SASEGT. The CDR3 protein is CASSRAGSGGSTDTQYF.

The chain has TRBV4-2 and TRBJ2-3; TCRdb names TRBD2, which stays unverified in the absence of DNA. Germline CDR1 reads LGHNA; CDR2 reads YNFKEQ. CDR3 length: 16 amino acids. The CDR3 region is CASSQSERGGTDTKYF.

This chain uses TRBV20-1 with TRBJ2-3. This CDR3 contains 14 residues. The V gene's germline CDR1 is DFQATT and CDR2 SNEGSKA (reference sequence). This chain's CDR3 is CSASIGSSTDTQYF.

The V call is TRBV6-5, the J call TRBJ2-3; checking the TCRdb D call of TRBD2 is not possible without DNA. CDR1 is MNHEY and CDR2 is SVGAGI in the germline V gene. The CDR3 length is 14 residues. The CDR3 here is CASSYGLKTDTQYF.

The rearrangement links TRBV5-5 to TRBJ2-2; TCRdb's assignment of TRBD1 cannot be checked, as there is no DNA. CDR1 and CDR2 from the germline V gene are SGHKS and YYEKEE (reference sequence). This CDR3 spans 14 amino acids. The CDR3 sequence is CASRRDSNTGELFF. The full variable domain, in which reference TRBV5-5 and TRBJ2-2 provide the parts outside the CDR3, is DAGVTQSPTHLIKTRGQQVTLRCSPISGHKSVSWYQQVLGQGPQFIFQYYEKEERGRGNFPDRFSARQFPNYSSELNVNALLLGDSALYLCASRRDSNTGELFFGEGSRLTVL.

J is TRBJ2-7 and V is TRBV28; TCRdb proposes TRBD2, but this gene call is untestable without DNA. CDR3 length equals 11 residues. CDR1 and CDR2 from the germline V gene are MDHEN and SYDVKM. The CDR3 loop is CASRDFNEQYF.

This chain links TRBV6-5 with TRBJ1-1. CDR1 and CDR2 from the germline V gene are MNHEY and SVGAGI. The CDR3 is 13 amino acids. Here the CDR3 reads CASISTLQEAAFF.